This TCR beta chain was recorded in a study of shared clonotypes between healthy human individuals. Germline V CDR1 and CDR2: SQVTM, ANQGSEA. The CDR3 has 15 amino acids. Data came from immunoSEQ multiplex PCR; TCRdb stores just in-frame clones and leaves some out. The data hold about 2 million clones, with roughly 94% observed a single time. This clone was seen just once. This rearrangement joins TRBV29-1 to TRBJ2-5; tentative D call: TRBD2 (6 bases). The J call may be faulty, since TRBJ2-7 better matches the DNA end. The TCR comes from a man between 18 and 29 years old in good health. The material sequenced was naive CD4+ T cells sorted from blood. This sample's subset: CD45RA+ positively selected. The CDR3 loop is CSVDSGGASSNEQYF. CDR3 in DNA: TGCAGCGTTGACTCCGGAGGGGCCTCATCTAACGAGCAGTACTTC.